This TCR beta chain was retrieved from a study of OX40 agonist ivuxolimab in advanced cancers. About the study as a whole: The costimulatory receptor OX40 (CD134) was targeted by ivuxolimab, a fully human IgG2 agonistic monoclonal antibody. Intravenous ivuxolimab was administered to patients every 2 weeks at six dose levels: 0.01, 0.1, 0.3, 1.5, 3 and 10 mg/kg. Among the approximately 50 dose-escalation patients, about 19 had hepatocellular carcinoma, 15 or so melanoma, 9 renal cell carcinoma and 9 head and neck cancer. A male proportion of roughly 85% and a mean age of approximately 61 years, ranging from roughly 23 to 80, were recorded for the dose-escalation cohort. Patients were allowed to have had prior anti-PD-1, anti-PD-L1 or anti-CTLA-4 therapy, and around 37% of the dose-escalation patients had previously received checkpoint inhibitors. Three dose-escalation patients achieved partial responses, one with hepatocellular carcinoma and two with cutaneous melanoma. The point of sequencing TCRbeta in the periphery was to test whether ivuxolimab changed TCR sequence diversity and drove clonal T-cell expansion. The paper covers the monotherapy dose-escalation part of the phase I ivuxolimab trial, which included N ≈ 50 patients. Here is what the overall study found, with its caveats: Partial responders in the 0.1-3.0 mg/kg groups had among the lowest normalized peripheral clonal expansion, especially among CD8+ T cells. Low levels of normalized T-cell clonal expansion were also shown by some nonresponding patients. Which antigens the clonally expanded peripheral T cells were specific for was not determined. At doses of 0.1 to 3.0 mg/kg, clonal expansion of both CD4+ and CD8+ T cells in blood was seen between baseline and week 6. On average, CD8+ T cells showed more expanded clones than CD4+ T cells after ivuxolimab.

This clone was detected only once. It lacks a known antigen. Nothing much larger sits one base from this clone, and base qualities are not available. Patients with autoimmune disease history or receiving systemic immunosuppression were excluded from the trial. In every dose cohort, peripheral blood was drawn for TCR sequencing at baseline, cycle 4 day 1, and cycle 7 day 1. Samples were obtained from an open-label, multicenter, first-in-human phase I dose-escalation trial of ivuxolimab. Adults with locally advanced or metastatic melanoma, renal cell carcinoma, hepatocellular carcinoma or head and neck squamous cell carcinoma were enrolled in the trial. CD4+ and CD8+ T cells were sorted separately from peripheral blood before TCR sequencing. From the germline V gene (reference sequence), CDR1 is LNHDA and CDR2 is SQIVND. Taken from cysteine to phenylalanine, the CDR3 has 15 residues. The CDR3 DNA has 45 bases and is translated from base 1. Trimming takes 5 bases from V and 0 bases from J, and the germline ends sit 13 bases apart.

Genomic DNA was isolated from the sorted cells so that the TCRbeta CDR3 region could be sequenced. The immunoSEQ Assay was used to sequence the TCRbeta CDR3 regions. Not all clones reach the TCRdb copy of this immuneACCESS table, which keeps in-frame sequences only. Checked studies attribute under half of the gap to unresolved V genes and leave the rest unexplained. The sample records some 77,000 clones, approximately 90% of which are singletons. The leading ten clones occupy about 9.4% of the sample. Recombination joined TRBV19 with TRBJ1-2; TRBD1 is possibly the D segment (6 matching bases). The origin of this receptor is an adult with an advanced solid tumor such as melanoma, head and neck, liver or kidney cancer. The sample in question was CD4+ or CD8+ T cells sorted from blood, obtained in a trial of the OX40 agonist ivuxolimab. The CDR3: CASSPWTVSNYGYTF. The sequenced DNA is TGTGCCAGTAGTCCATGGACAGTTTCTAACTATGGCTACACCTTC. The CDR3, completed at both ends by the reference TRBV19 and TRBJ1-2 genes, gives the full variable domain DGGITQSPKYLFRKEGQNVTLSCEQNLNHDAMYWYRQDPGQGLRLIYYSQIVNDFQKGDIAEGYSVSREKKESFPLTVTSAQKNPTAFYLCASSPWTVSNYGYTFGSGTRLTVV.